The rows below give T cell receptor beta chains drawn from one sample of a study of neurological immune-mediated disorders. TCRdb re-analysed the 5' RACE reads in MiXCR, keeping a single row per CDR3 protein. The table has 15,000 to 20,000 distinct CDR3 sequences, 6% to 8.5% seen once. Sequenced material: CD8+ T cells from blood. Source of these receptors: a woman aged 25-40 years with HTLV-1-associated myelopathy (HAM/TSP). Both conserved end residues are part of each CDR3. Fields, in order: D gene, V gene, clone size, J gene, CDR3 length, CDR3 protein, CDR3 DNA. A D gene is named only where the DNA matches it firmly. Clone size is shown for a subset of rows, as once, few, many or a class of expanded clone.

>NA|TRBV20-1|many|TRBJ2-3|16
CSAPTGLGINTDTQYF
TGCAGTGCTCCAACTGGGTTAGGCATAAATACAGATACGCAGTATTTT
>TRBD1|TRBV20-1|few|TRBJ1-5|16
CSARGHRGSSNQPQHF
TGCAGTGCTAGAGGACACAGGGGGAGTAGCAATCAGCCCCAGCATTTT
>NA|TRBV7-9|NA|TRBJ1-1|13
CASSSLENTEAFF
TGTGCCAGCAGCTCACTGGAGAACACTGAAGCTTTCTTT
>TRBD1|TRBV5-4|many|TRBJ1-2|12
CASTLQGDGYTF
TGTGCCAGCACCTTACAGGGGGATGGCTACACCTTC
>TRBD2|TRBV20-1|medium-sized|TRBJ2-3|19
CSAREWLAGGPSHPDTQYF
TGCAGTGCTAGAGAGTGGCTAGCGGGGGGGCCGTCTCATCCAGATACGCAGTATTTT
>TRBD1|TRBV12-3/TRBV12-4|many|TRBJ1-1|17
CASSFLGQGSMNTEAFF
TGTGCCAGCAGTTTTTTGGGACAGGGCAGCATGAACACTGAAGCTTTCTTT
>TRBD1|TRBV11-3|few|TRBJ2-2|15
CASSSVQGGTGELFF
TGTGCCAGCAGCAGCGTACAGGGGGGTACCGGGGAGCTGTTTTTT
>NA|TRBV20-1|many|TRBJ1-2|14
CSAPPPGQRFRYTF
TGCAGTGCCCCCCCTCCGGGACAACGTTTCCGCTACACCTTC
>NA|TRBV5-6|many|TRBJ2-7|14
CASSLFSDTYEQYF
TGTGCCAGCAGCTTGTTTAGCGATACCTACGAGCAGTACTTC
>NA|TRBV20-1|many|TRBJ2-3|15
CSARDEGTSTDTQYF
TGCAGTGCTAGAGACGAGGGGACTAGCACAGATACGCAGTATTTT
>TRBD1|TRBV6-1|many|TRBJ2-1|18
CASSEDSGWGTGTNEQFF
TGTGCCAGCAGTGAAGACTCGGGTTGGGGGACAGGGACCAATGAGCAGTTCTTC
>TRBD2|TRBV29-1|many|TRBJ2-1|16
CSVDNFDASGGNEQFF
TGCAGCGTTGATAATTTTGACGCCTCGGGGGGCAATGAGCAGTTCTTC
>NA|TRBV20-1|many|TRBJ1-1|13
CSASRTENTEAFF
TGCAGTGCTTCCCGGACCGAGAACACTGAAGCTTTCTTT
>TRBD1|TRBV11-1|many|TRBJ2-3|14
CASSQGAFTDTQYF
TGTGCCAGCAGCCAGGGGGCTTTCACAGATACGCAGTATTTT
>NA|TRBV20-1|many|TRBJ1-2|16
CSARIPRGGPHYGYTF
TGCAGTGCTAGGATCCCTCGAGGTGGCCCCCACTATGGCTACACCTTC
>NA|TRBV2|many|TRBJ1-2|15
CASSEGATADDGYTF
TGTGCCAGCAGTGAGGGGGCGACGGCAGACGATGGCTACACCTTC
>NA|TRBV7-9|NA|TRBJ1-1|17
CASNRKVDFRRDTEAFF
TGTGCCAGCAACCGAAAGGTAGACTTCCGGAGGGACACTGAAGCTTTCTTT
>NA|TRBV6-2/TRBV6-3|many|TRBJ1-5|13
CASSFLTHQPQHF
TGTGCCAGCAGTTTCTTGACCCACCAGCCCCAGCATTTT
>NA|TRBV10-3|many|TRBJ2-3|14
CAISESPGADTQYF
TGTGCCATCAGTGAGTCGCCGGGGGCAGATACGCAGTATTTT
>NA|TRBV5-1|NA|TRBJ2-7|14
CASSPRDSGYEQYF
TGCGCCAGCAGCCCGAGGGACTCAGGCTACGAGCAGTACTTC
>TRBD2|TRBV5-5|many|TRBJ2-3|15
CASSLTSGGGNTQYF
TGTGCCAGCAGCTTGACTAGCGGGGGCGGGAATACGCAGTATTTT
>TRBD1|TRBV6-6|many|TRBJ2-1|15
CASSYSYRGPNEQFF
TGTGCCAGCAGTTACTCGTACAGGGGGCCCAATGAGCAGTTCTTC
>TRBD2|TRBV5-1|many|TRBJ2-1|18
CASSFAGGSGGFYNEQFF
TGCGCCAGCAGCTTCGCCGGTGGGAGCGGGGGATTCTACAATGAGCAGTTCTTC
>NA|TRBV5-1|many|TRBJ1-1|13
CASSFDSNTEAFF
TGCGCCAGCAGCTTCGATTCGAACACTGAAGCTTTCTTT
>NA|TRBV20-1|NA|TRBJ1-2|17
CSARDPSNEGPNYSYTF
TGCAGTGCTAGAGATCCGTCGAACGAGGGGCCTAACTATAGCTACACCTTC
>TRBD2|TRBV12-3/TRBV12-4|many|TRBJ2-3|15
CASSLVGGKTDTQYF
TGTGCCAGCAGTTTGGTGGGGGGGAAGACAGATACGCAGTATTTT
>NA|TRBV6-1|many|TRBJ1-5|14
CASSAGASYQPQHF
TGTGCCAGCAGTGCAGGGGCAAGCTATCAGCCCCAGCATTTT
>TRBD2|TRBV2|many|TRBJ2-1|14
CASSDPGLAHEQFF
TGTGCCAGCAGTGACCCGGGACTAGCCCATGAGCAGTTCTTC
>NA|TRBV20-1|many|TRBJ2-7|12
CSARDRSYEQYF
TGCAGTGCTAGAGACAGGAGCTACGAGCAGTACTTC
>NA|TRBV30|NA|TRBJ2-3|14
CAWGLRAGADTQYF
TGTGCCTGGGGACTGAGGGCCGGGGCAGATACGCAGTATTTT
>NA|TRBV30|many|TRBJ2-7|12
CAWSVSGNEQYF
TGTGCCTGGAGTGTATCGGGGAACGAGCAGTACTTC
>NA|TRBV7-2|many|TRBJ2-7|13
CASSPDRSYEQYF
TGTGCCAGCAGCCCAGACCGTAGCTACGAGCAGTACTTC
>NA|TRBV7-9|many|TRBJ2-2|15
CASSFLSDNTGELFF
TGTGCCAGCAGCTTCCTGTCAGACAACACCGGGGAGCTGTTTTTT